This T cell receptor beta chain was found in a study of breast tumors, draining lymph nodes, adjacent tissues. Comments on this clonotype: Its antigen is currently unknown.

From the multiplex PCR reads, TCRdb called clonotypes with MiXCR, one entry per CDR3 protein. Of tens of thousands of distinct CDR3 sequences in the sample, 60% to 70% were seen once. Germline V lookup: CDR1 DFQATT, CDR2 SNEGSKA (reference sequence). CDR3 length: 15 residues. Losses at the gene ends were 6 bases for V and 7 bases for J; bases not matched to a gene: 13. Study-level findings and limits: Tumors had less TCR diversity than lymph nodes, more than nontumor tissue. Most tumor T cells seemingly derive from lymph node, then expand in tumor.

V usage is TRBV20-1 and J usage is TRBJ2-5; 11 nucleotides line up with TRBD2. The clonotype comes from a female donor with breast cancer. Some clones in this sample may be carry-over from other donors' samples. Sequenced: tumor-adjacent breast tissue. The CDR3 coding sequence is TGCAGTGCCACCACCTCTAGCGGGAGGTTTGGGACCCAGTACTTC. This encodes CSATTSSGRFGTQYF.